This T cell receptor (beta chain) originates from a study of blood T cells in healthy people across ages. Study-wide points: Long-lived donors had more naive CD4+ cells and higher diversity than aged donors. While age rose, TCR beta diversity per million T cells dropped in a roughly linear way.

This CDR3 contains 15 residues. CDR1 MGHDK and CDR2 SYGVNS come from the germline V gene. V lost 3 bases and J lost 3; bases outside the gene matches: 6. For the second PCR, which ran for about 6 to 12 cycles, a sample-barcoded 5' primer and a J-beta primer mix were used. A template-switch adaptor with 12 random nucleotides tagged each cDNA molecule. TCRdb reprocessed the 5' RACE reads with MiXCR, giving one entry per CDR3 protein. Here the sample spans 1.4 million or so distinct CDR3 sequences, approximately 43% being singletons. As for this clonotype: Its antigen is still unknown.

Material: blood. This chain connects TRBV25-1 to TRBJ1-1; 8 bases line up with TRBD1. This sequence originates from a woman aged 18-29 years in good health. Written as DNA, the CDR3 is TGTGCCAGCAGTGACCGACAGGGGTTTGACACTGAAGCTTTCTTT. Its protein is CASSDRQGFDTEAFF.